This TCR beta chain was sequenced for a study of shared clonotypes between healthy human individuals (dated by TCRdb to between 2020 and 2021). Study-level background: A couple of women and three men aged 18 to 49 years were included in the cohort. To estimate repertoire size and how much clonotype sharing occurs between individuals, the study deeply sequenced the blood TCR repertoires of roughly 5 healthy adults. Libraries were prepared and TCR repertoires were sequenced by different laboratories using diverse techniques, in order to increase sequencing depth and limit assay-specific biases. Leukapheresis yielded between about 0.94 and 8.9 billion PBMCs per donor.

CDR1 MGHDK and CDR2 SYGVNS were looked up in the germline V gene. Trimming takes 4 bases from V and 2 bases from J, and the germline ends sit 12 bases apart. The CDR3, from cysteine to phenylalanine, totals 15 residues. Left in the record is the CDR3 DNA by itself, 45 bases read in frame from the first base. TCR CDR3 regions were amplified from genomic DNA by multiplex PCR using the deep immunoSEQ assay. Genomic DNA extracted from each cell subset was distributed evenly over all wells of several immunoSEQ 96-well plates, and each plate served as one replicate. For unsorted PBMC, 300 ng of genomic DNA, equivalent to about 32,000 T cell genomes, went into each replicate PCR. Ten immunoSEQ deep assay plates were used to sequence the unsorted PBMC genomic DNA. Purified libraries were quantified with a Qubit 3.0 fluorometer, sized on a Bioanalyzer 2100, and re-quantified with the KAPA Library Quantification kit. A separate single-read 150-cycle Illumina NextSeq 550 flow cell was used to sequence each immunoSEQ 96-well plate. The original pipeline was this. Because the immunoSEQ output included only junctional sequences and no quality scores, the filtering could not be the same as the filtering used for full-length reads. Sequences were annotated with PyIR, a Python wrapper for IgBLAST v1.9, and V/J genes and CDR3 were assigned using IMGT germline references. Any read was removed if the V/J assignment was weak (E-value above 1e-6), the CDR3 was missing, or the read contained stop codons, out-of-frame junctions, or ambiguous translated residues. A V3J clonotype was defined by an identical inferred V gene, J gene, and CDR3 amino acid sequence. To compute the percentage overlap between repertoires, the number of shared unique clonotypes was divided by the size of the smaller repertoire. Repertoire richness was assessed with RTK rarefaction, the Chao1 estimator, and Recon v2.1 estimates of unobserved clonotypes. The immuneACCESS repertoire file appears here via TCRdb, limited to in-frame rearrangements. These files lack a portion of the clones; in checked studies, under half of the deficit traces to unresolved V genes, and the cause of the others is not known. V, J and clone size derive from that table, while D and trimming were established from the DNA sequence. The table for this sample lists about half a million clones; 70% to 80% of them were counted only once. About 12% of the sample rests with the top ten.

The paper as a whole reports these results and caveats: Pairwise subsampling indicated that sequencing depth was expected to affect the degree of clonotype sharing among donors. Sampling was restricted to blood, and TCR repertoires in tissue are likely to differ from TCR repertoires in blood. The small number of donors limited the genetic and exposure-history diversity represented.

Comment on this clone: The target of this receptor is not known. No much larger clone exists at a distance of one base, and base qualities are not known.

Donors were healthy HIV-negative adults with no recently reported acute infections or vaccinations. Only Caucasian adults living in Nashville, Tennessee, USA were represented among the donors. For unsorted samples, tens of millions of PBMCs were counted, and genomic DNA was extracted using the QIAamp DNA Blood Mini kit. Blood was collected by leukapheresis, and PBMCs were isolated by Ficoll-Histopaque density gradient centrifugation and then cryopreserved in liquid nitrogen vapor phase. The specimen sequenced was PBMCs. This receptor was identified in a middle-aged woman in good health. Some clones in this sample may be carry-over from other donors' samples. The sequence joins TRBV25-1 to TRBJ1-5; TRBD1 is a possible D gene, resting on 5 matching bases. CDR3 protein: CASSGAGAGNQPQHF. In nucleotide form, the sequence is TGTGCCAGCAGTGGTGCTGGGGCTGGCAATCAGCCCCAGCATTTT.